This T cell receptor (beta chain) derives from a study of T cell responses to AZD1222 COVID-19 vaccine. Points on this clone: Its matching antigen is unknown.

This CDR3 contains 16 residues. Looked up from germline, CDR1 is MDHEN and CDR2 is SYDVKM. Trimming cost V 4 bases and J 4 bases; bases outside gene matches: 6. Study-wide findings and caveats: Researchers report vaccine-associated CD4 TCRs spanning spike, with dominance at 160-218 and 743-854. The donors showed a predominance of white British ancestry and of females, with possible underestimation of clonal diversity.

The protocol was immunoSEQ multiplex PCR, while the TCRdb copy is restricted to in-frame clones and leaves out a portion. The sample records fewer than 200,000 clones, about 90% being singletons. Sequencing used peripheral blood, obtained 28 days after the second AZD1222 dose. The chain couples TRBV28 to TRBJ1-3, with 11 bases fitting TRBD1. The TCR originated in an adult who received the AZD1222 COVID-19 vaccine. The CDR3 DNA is TGTGCCAGCAGTTCGGGAGGACAGGGGGCGGGAAACACCATATATTTT. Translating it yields CASSSGGQGAGNTIYF.